Each of the 14 T cell receptor beta chains below was sequenced from the same sample in a study of cytomegalovirus exposure and HLA in healthy donors. The PCR made use of 60 Vbeta and 13 Jbeta primers. Some clones are missing from TCRdb's copy, which holds only in-frame ones; the method was immunoSEQ multiplex PCR. This sample has approximately 150,000 clones, with approximately 68% found just once. The sample comprised PBMCs. The receptor source for this set is a man in his forties or fifties in good health and CMV-seronegative.

This chain links TRBV27 with TRBJ1-5; 9 nucleotides agree with TRBD1. The CDR3 is made up of 18 amino acids. Germline CDR1 and CDR2: MNHEY and SMNVEV (reference sequence). Trimming removed 5 bases from V and 0 bases from J; junction bases left unmatched: 11. CDR3 bases: TGTGCCAGCAGTCCCTTCGTCGGGACAGGGTATAGCAATCAGCCCCAGCATTTT. As protein: CASSPFVGTGYSNQPQHF.

J is TRBJ2-3 and V is TRBV4-2, with 12 bases lining up with TRBD2. The germline V gene encodes CDR1 LGHNA and CDR2 YNFKEQ. This CDR3 region has 17 residues. V gave up 4 bases and J gave up 2 bases; unmatched junction bases: 7. CDR3 in DNA: TGTGCCAGCAGCCTGGGGGCTAGCGGGGGGGACACAGATACGCAGTATTTT. It encodes CASSLGASGGDTDTQYF.

This clone is medium-sized within its sample. The J gene is TRBJ2-1, the V gene TRBV5-4; 11 nucleotides line up with TRBD2. The CDR3 extends over 17 amino acids. CDR1 is SGHNT and CDR2 is YYREEE in the germline V gene (reference sequence). The ends lost 1 base at V and 9 bases at J; junction bases unmatched: 12. The CDR3 loop is CASSLPSSGRTIGEQFF. In nucleotides, the CDR3 is TGTGCCAGCAGCTTGCCGTCTAGCGGGAGGACGATTGGTGAGCAGTTCTTC.

The V and J genes are TRBV7-2 and TRBJ2-7; TRBD2 matches 10 bases. The ends lost 1 base at V and 7 bases at J; junction bases unmatched: 7. CDR1 SGHTA and CDR2 FQGNSA come from the germline V gene. The CDR3 consists of 15 residues. The CDR3 bases are TGTGCCAGCAGCTTAGGCGGGCTAGCGGGAGTGGAGCAGTACTTC. Amino acids: CASSLGGLAGVEQYF.

V gene TRBV9 combines with J gene TRBJ1-2; no clear D gene. This CDR3 is 13 amino acids long. The V end lost 4 bases, the J end lost 4 bases, and 11 bases lay between the germline ends. Germline V gene sequence: CDR1 SGDLS, CDR2 YYNGEE. In nucleotides, the CDR3 is TGTGCCAGCAGCCCCCGGACTACCTATGGCTACACCTTC. It specifies CASSPRTTYGYTF.

This chain links TRBV7-2 with TRBJ1-1; D may be TRBD1 (6 bases). This CDR3 region has 14 residues. Germline loops: CDR1 SGHTA, CDR2 FQGNSA. The germline V and J ends were trimmed by 2 bases and 5 bases, with 12 bases remaining between them. The CDR3 bases are TGTGCCAGCAGCTTACAGGGGTTGGGGACTGAAGCTTTCTTT. It yields the protein CASSLQGLGTEAFF.

This chain links TRBV7-2 with TRBJ2-5; 7 bases match TRBD2. Trimming at V came to 1 base and at J to 0 bases, leaving 8 bases not matched to a gene. The CDR3 sequence is 17 residues long. Germline V gene lookup returns CDR1 SGHTA and CDR2 FQGNSA. In nucleotides, the CDR3 is TGTGCCAGCAGCTTAGGGGTACTAGCGTCATACCAAGAGACCCAGTACTTC. Translation: CASSLGVLASYQETQYF.

CDR3 sequence (DNA): TGCGCCAGCAGCCAACACACACCCGGGATGGTGGCAGATACGCAGTATTTT. Translation: CASSQHTPGMVADTQYF. This rearrangement joins TRBV4-3 to TRBJ2-3; D possibly corresponds to TRBD2 (5 bases). The CDR3 length is 17 residues. Trimming cost V 2 bases and J 4 bases, with 19 bases left between them. Germline assignment: CDR1 LGHNA and CDR2 YSLEER.

This chain joins TRBV5-1 and TRBJ2-6, with D uncertain. V was shortened by 0 bases and J by 0 bases, with 4 bases between the two germline ends. Germline-derived CDR1 and CDR2 are SGHRS and YFSETQ. The CDR3 has 15 amino acids. The CDR3 protein is CASSLALSGANVLTF. The CDR3, as DNA: TGCGCCAGCAGCTTGGCTCTCTCTGGGGCCAACGTCCTGACTTTC.

This rearrangement joins TRBV11-2 to TRBJ2-1; possibly TRBD2 for D (6 bases). Trimming took off 5 bases at V and 2 bases at J, with 19 bases between the two ends. This CDR3 is 17 amino acids long. Germline-derived CDR1 and CDR2 are SGHAT and FQNNGV. The CDR3 DNA reads TGTGCCAGCAGCCTCCCGATGGCGGGAACCCCCTACAATGAGCAGTTCTTC. Translating gives CASSLPMAGTPYNEQFF.

This clone was seen a few times. The chain is built from TRBV7-9 and TRBJ2-5; perhaps TRBD1 as D (6 bases). The CDR3 is 15 residues long. The V gene lost 5 bases and the J gene lost 2 bases, with 15 bases spanning the gap. The germline gives CDR1 SEHNR, CDR2 FQNEAQ (reference sequence). The CDR3 here is CASSRQVLPQETQYF. CDR3 coding DNA: TGTGCCAGCAGCCGACAGGTCTTACCTCAAGAGACCCAGTACTTC.

The V and J genes are TRBV7-8 and TRBJ1-4; 11 bases align to TRBD1. This CDR3 has 19 residues. CDR1 is SGHVS, CDR2 FQNEAQ, per germline. V shed 3 bases and J 2 bases; nucleotides not matched to a gene: 11. The CDR3 DNA reads TGTGCCAGCAGCTTCCGCCGGACAGGGGGCGAGTCTACTAATGAAAAACTGTTTTTT. Protein: CASSFRRTGGESTNEKLFF.

V gene TRBV7-6 combines with J gene TRBJ2-2, with D possibly being TRBD1 (6 bases). The CDR3 is made up of 15 amino acids. The germline CDR1 and CDR2 sequences are SGHVS and FNYEAQ. Trimming left V 5 bases short and J 5 bases short, with 15 bases between. The CDR3 nucleotides read TGTGCCAGCAGCCGCCGAGGACAGTTTACCGGGGAGCTGTTTTTT. Protein sequence: CASSRRGQFTGELFF.

The chain employs TRBV2 and TRBJ1-3; D is ambiguous. V was cut by 1 base and J by 0 bases, with 7 bases left in between. CDR1 is SNHLY and CDR2 is FYNNEI in the germline V gene. CDR3 size: 15 residues. The CDR3 region has the DNA TGTGCCAGCAGTGAAGAGCAGGTCTCTGGAAACACCATATATTTT. Its translation: CASSEEQVSGNTIYF.